These T cell receptor beta chains were read from a single sample in a study of metastatic and nonmetastatic thyroid tumors. TCRdb re-called the PCR reads via MiXCR. The sample has 20,000 to 25,000 clones; roughly a third are singletons. The sample comprised blood. All receptors come from a female donor with papillary thyroid cancer or a benign thyroid nodule (not recorded which). Some clones in this sample may be carry-over from other donors' samples. Each CDR3 is given with its conserved first and last residue. A D gene is named only where the DNA matches it firmly. The size of a clone is reported for some rows only, either as once, few or many, or as a class for expanded clones.

v_call: TRBV6-5
d_call: NA
clone_size: NA
j_call: TRBJ1-2
cdr3_nt: TGTGCCAGCAGTTATGCGACAGGATTCGACTACACCTTC
cdr3_aa: CASSYATGFDYTF

v_call: TRBV11-3
d_call: TRBD1
clone_size: medium-sized
j_call: TRBJ1-2
cdr3_nt: TGTGCCAGCAGCTTAGGATGGACAGGACTAAAGCCATATGGCTACACCTTC
cdr3_aa: CASSLGWTGLKPYGYTF

v_call: TRBV10-3
d_call: NA
clone_size: medium-sized
j_call: TRBJ1-1
cdr3_nt: TGTGCCATCAGCCGACAGGTCATGAACACTGAAGCTTTCTTT
cdr3_aa: CAISRQVMNTEAFF

v_call: TRBV12-3/TRBV12-4
d_call: TRBD1
clone_size: few
j_call: TRBJ1-2
cdr3_nt: TGTGCCAGCACCCAGAGGGGTTGGGCGACAGGGGTTTATGGCTACACCTTC
cdr3_aa: CASTQRGWATGVYGYTF

v_call: TRBV6-2/TRBV6-3
d_call: NA
clone_size: medium-sized
j_call: TRBJ1-4
cdr3_nt: TGTGCCAGCAGTCTCCGGGAGAATGAAAAACTGTTTTTT
cdr3_aa: CASSLRENEKLFF

v_call: TRBV9
d_call: TRBD2
clone_size: many
j_call: TRBJ2-1
cdr3_nt: TGTGCCAGCAGCGTAGATCCGGGAACCGGGGGGAGTGAGCAGTTCTTC
cdr3_aa: CASSVDPGTGGSEQFF

v_call: TRBV6-1
d_call: NA
clone_size: medium-sized
j_call: TRBJ2-5
cdr3_nt: TGTGCCAGCAGTTCAGCTGGAGGCGGGACCCAGTACTTC
cdr3_aa: CASSSAGGGTQYF

v_call: TRBV30
d_call: NA
clone_size: medium-sized
j_call: TRBJ1-2
cdr3_nt: TGTGCCTGGAGTTTCAGGGGCTATGGCTACACCTTC
cdr3_aa: CAWSFRGYGYTF

v_call: TRBV24-1
d_call: TRBD2
clone_size: many
j_call: TRBJ2-2
cdr3_nt: TGTGCCACCAGTGACCCGACTAGCGGGACGAACACCGGGGAGCTGTTTTTT
cdr3_aa: CATSDPTSGTNTGELFF

v_call: TRBV9
d_call: NA
clone_size: many
j_call: TRBJ2-7
cdr3_nt: TGTGCCAGCAGCGTAGGGGGGACCCCATCCTACGAGCAGTACTTC
cdr3_aa: CASSVGGTPSYEQYF